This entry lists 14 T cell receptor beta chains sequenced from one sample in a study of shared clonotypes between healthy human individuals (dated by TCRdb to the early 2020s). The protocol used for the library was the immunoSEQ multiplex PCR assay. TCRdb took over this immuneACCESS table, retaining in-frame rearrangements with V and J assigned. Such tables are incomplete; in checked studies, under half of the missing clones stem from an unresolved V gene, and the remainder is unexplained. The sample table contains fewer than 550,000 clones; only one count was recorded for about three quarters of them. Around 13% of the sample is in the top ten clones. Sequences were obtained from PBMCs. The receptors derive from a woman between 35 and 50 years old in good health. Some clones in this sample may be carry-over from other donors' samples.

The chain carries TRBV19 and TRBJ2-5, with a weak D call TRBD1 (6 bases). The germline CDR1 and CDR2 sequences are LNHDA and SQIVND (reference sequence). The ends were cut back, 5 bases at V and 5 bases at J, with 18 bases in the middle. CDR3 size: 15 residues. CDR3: CASSARTGLLETQYF. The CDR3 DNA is TGTGCCAGTAGTGCTCGCACAGGGCTCCTGGAGACCCAGTACTTC.

CDR3 in amino acids: CASSSGLTGYNEQFF. The CDR3 DNA reads TGTGCCAGCAGCTCTGGTCTAACGGGGTACAATGAGCAGTTCTTC. The chain joins TRBV7-8 to TRBJ2-1, with D perhaps TRBD2 (5 bases). Trimming left V 4 bases short and J 4 bases short, with 14 bases between. The CDR3 contains 15 residues. Looked up from germline, CDR1 is SGHVS and CDR2 is FQNEAQ.

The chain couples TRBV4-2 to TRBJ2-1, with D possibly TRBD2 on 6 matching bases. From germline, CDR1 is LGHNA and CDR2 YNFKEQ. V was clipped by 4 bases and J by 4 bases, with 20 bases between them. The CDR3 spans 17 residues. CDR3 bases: TGTGCCAGCAGCCCAGGGCCGGCAGCGGGCGCGTACAATGAGCAGTTCTTC. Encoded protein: CASSPGPAAGAYNEQFF.

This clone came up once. The CDR3 loop is CASKDRGWHIQYF. CDR3 nucleotides: TGTGCCAGCAAAGACAGGGGGTGGCACATTCAGTACTTC. V is TRBV6-4 and J is TRBJ2-4, with 9 bases fitting TRBD1. Trimming removed 7 bases from V and 8 bases from J; junction bases left unmatched: 6. The length of the CDR3 is 13 residues. Germline V gives CDR1 MRHNA, CDR2 SNTAGT.

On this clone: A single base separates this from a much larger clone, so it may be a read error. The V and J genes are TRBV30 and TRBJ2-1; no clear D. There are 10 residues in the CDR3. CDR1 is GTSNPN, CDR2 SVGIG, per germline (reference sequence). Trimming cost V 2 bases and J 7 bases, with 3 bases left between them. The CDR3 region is CAWSRNEQFF. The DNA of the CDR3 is TGTGCCTGGAGTAGGAATGAGCAGTTCTTC.

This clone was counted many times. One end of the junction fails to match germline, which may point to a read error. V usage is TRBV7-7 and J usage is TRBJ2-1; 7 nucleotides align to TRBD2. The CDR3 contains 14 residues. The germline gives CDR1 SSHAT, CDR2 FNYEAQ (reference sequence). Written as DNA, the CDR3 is TGTGCTAGCAGCCGTTCTAGCGGTTACAATGAGCAGTTCTTC. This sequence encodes CASSRSSGYNEQFF.

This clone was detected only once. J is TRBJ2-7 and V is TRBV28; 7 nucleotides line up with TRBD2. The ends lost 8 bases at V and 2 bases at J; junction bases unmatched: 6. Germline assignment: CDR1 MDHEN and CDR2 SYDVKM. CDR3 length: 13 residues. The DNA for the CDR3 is TGTGCCAGCGGTACTAGCGCAACCTACGAGCAGTACTTC. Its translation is CASGTSATYEQYF.

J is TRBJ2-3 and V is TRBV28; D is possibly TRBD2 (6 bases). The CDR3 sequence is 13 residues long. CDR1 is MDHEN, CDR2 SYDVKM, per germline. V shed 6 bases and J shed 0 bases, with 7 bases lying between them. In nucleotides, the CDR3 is TGTGCCAGCAGGGCGGGGAGCACAGATACGCAGTATTTT. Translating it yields CASRAGSTDTQYF.

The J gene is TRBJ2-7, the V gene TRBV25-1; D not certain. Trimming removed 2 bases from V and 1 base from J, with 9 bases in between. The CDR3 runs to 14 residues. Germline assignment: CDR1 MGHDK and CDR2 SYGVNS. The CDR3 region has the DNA TGTGCCAGCAGTGAAGTTGCGCAGTCCTACGAGCAGTACTTC. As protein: CASSEVAQSYEQYF.

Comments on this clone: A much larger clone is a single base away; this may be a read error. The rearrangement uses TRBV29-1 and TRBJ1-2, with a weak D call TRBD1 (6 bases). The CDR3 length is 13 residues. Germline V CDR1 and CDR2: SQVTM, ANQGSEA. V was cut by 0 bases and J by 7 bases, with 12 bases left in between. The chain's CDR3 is CSVEEAGDGGYTF. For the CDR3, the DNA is TGCAGCGTTGAAGAAGCAGGGGATGGTGGCTACACCTTC.

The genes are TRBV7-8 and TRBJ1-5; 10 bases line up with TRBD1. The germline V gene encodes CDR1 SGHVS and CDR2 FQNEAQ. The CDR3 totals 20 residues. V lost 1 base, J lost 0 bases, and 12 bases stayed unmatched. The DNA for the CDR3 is TGTGCCAGCAGCTTAGTCCTCCGGGACAGGGGCGTTAATAGCAATCAGCCCCAGCATTTT. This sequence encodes CASSLVLRDRGVNSNQPQHF.

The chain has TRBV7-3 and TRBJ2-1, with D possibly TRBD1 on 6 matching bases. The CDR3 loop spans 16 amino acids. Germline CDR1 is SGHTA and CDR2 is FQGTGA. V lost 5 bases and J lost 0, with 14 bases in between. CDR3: CASSPRDTFSYNEQFF. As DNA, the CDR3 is TGTGCCAGCAGCCCTCGGGACACTTTCTCCTACAATGAGCAGTTCTTC. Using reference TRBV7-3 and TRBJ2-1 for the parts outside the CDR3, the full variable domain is GAGVSQTPSNKVTEKGKYVELRCDPISGHTALYWYRQSLGQGPEFLIYFQGTGAADDSGLPNDRFFAVRPEGSVSTLKIQRTERGDSAVYLCASSPRDTFSYNEQFFGPGTRLTVL.

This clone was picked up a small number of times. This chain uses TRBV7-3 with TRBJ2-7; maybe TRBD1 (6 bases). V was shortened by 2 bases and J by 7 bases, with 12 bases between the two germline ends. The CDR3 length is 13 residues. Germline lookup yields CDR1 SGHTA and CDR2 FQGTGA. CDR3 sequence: CASSLGQGREQYF. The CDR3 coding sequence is TGTGCCAGCAGCTTAGGTCAGGGGCGGGAGCAGTACTTC.

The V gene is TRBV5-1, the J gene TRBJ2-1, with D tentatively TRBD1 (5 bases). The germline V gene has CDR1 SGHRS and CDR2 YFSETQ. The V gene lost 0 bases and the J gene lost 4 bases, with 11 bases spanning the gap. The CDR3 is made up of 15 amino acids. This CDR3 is CASSLGTGGYNEQFF. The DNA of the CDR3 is TGCGCCAGCAGCTTGGGTACAGGTGGTTACAATGAGCAGTTCTTC.